In this sample, the clone carrying this T cell receptor beta chain turned up a few times. The CDR3 regions of TCR beta were amplified from RNA transcripts. First-round RT-PCR targeting the TCR CDR3 was performed with the HTBI primer set. TCRdb independently ran MiXCR on the multiplex PCR reads; one entry per CDR3 protein. The profile shows 480,000 or so distinct CDR3 sequences, 35% to 50% of them singletons. The data stem from a study of T cells in Graves' hyperthyroidism and ophthalmopathy. Trimming shortened V by 5 bases and J by 4 bases, and 11 bases separated the two germline ends. Germline loops: CDR1 LNHNV, CDR2 YYDKDF (reference sequence). CDR3 length: 14 residues.

The sequenced sample consisted of peripheral blood or thyroid tissue (not recorded which). V is TRBV15 and J is TRBJ2-2; D not certain. The receptor's source is an adult woman with Graves' disease, either hyperthyroidism or ophthalmopathy (not recorded which). The chain's CDR3 is CATSWAASTGELFF. The CDR3 DNA sequence: TGTGCCACCAGCTGGGCAGCGTCCACCGGGGAGCTGTTTTTT.